A selection of T cell receptor beta chains follows, all from one sample in a study of response to subunit inactivated influenza vaccine. MiXCR, run by TCRdb on the RT-PCR reads, gives a single entry per CDR3 protein. This table holds roughly 460,000 distinct CDR3 sequences, roughly 9.7% found once. Source: PBMCs from blood, taken roughly 45 days after vaccination. These receptor sequences come from a man over 45 who received an inactivated influenza vaccine. Each CDR3 is given with its conserved first and last residue.

TRBV4-3	TRBJ2-2	CASSQVRQQNTGELFF
TRBV29-1	TRBJ2-3	CSGGGLAGEGGTDTQYF
TRBV27	TRBJ2-7	CASRILAGSSYEQYF
TRBV11-2	TRBJ2-2	CASSLGLGGLSNTGELFF
TRBV12-3/TRBV12-4	TRBJ1-2	CASRGQGSYTF
TRBV20-1	TRBJ2-1	CSARDSAGGPSSWQFF
TRBV4-1	TRBJ2-1	CASSPLAETYNEQFF
TRBV12-3/TRBV12-4	TRBJ2-5	CASSYWGSELGETQYF
TRBV29-1	TRBJ2-1	CSVEVALQRGGEQFF
TRBV29-1	TRBJ2-1	CSVAPVLEDEQFF
TRBV29-1	TRBJ1-1	CSGEGQLNTEAFF
TRBV5-1	TRBJ2-7	CASSVVGLPYEQYF
TRBV7-9	TRBJ2-5	CASSLAGAAETQYF
TRBV11-2	TRBJ2-3	CASRKTGTRGDTQYF
TRBV4-2	TRBJ2-2	CASSQGEQGGGGELFF
TRBV30	TRBJ2-1	CASRQLGYNEQFF